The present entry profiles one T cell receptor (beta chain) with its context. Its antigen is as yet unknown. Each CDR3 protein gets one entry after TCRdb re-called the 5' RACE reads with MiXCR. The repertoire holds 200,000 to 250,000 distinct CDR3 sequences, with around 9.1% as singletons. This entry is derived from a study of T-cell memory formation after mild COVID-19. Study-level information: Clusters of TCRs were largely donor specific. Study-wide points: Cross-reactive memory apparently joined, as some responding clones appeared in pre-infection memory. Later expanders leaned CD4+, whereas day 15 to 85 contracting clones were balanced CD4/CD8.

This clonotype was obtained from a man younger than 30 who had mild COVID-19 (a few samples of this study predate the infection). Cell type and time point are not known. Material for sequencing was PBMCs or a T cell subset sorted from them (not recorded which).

The CDR3 loop reads CASMGAKGRTDTQYF. The CDR3 DNA sequence: TGTGCCAGCATGGGGGCTAAGGGGCGCACAGATACGCAGTATTTT. This chain joins TRBV2 and TRBJ2-3, with D possibly TRBD1 on 6 matching bases. Germline lookup yields CDR1 SNHLY and CDR2 FYNNEI. The length of the CDR3 is 15 residues. Trimming removed 7 bases from V and 1 base from J, with 15 bases in between.